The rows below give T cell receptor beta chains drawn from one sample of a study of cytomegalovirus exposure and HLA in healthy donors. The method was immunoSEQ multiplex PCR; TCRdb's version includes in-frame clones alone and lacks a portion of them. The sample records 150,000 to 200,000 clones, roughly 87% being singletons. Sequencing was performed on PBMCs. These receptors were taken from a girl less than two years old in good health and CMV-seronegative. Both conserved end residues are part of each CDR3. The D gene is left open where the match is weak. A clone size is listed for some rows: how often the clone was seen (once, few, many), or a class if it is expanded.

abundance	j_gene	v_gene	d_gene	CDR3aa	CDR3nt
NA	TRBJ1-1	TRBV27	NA	CASSDTWAGNTEAFF	TGTGCCAGCAGTGACACCTGGGCGGGGAACACTGAAGCTTTCTTT
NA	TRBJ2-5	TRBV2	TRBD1	CASSETWTGVWETQYF	TGTGCCAGCAGTGAAACCTGGACAGGTGTTTGGGAGACCCAGTACTTC
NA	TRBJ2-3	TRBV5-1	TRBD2	CASIPTSGARSTDTQYF	TGCGCCAGCATCCCTACTAGCGGGGCACGTAGCACAGATACGCAGTATTTT
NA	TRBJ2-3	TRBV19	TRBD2	CASSITGGGGTDTQYF	TGTGCCAGTAGTATTACGGGCGGGGGAGGAACAGATACGCAGTATTTT
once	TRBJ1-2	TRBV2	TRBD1	CASSAPGTGSLRLYNYGYTF	TGTGCCAGCAGCGCCCCCGGGACAGGTAGTTTACGGCTCTACAACTATGGCTACACCTTC
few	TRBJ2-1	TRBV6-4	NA	CASSASPSYNEQFF	TGTGCCAGCAGTGCTAGCCCATCCTACAATGAGCAGTTCTTC
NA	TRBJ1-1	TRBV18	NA	CASSPVRGMNTEAFF	TGTGCCAGCTCACCAGTCCGAGGCATGAACACTGAAGCTTTCTTT
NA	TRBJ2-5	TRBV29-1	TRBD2	CSVGPGLHQETQYF	TGCAGCGTGGGACCGGGACTACATCAAGAGACCCAGTACTTC
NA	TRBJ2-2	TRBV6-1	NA	CASSEVRGENTGELFF	TGTGCCAGCAGTGAAGTCAGGGGCGAGAACACCGGGGAGCTGTTTTTT
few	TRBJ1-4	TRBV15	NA	CATSRDYGGWTNEKLFF	TGTGCCACCAGCAGAGATTATGGGGGGTGGACTAATGAAAAACTGTTTTTT